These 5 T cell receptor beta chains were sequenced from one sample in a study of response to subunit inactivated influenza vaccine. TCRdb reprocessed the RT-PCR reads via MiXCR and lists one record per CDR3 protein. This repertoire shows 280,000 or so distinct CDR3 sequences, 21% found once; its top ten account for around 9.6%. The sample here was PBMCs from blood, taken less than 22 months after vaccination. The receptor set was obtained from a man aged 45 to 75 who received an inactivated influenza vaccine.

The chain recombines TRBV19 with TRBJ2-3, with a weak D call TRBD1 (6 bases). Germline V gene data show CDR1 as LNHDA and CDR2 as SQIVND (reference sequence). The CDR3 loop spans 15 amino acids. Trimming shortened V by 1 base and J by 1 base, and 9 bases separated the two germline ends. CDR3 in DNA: TGTGCCAGTAGTATAGGAGGGGGACGCACAGATACGCAGTATTTT. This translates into CASSIGGGRTDTQYF.

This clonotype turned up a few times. The CDR3 reads CASSYLGQGASQPQHF. In DNA form, the CDR3 reads TGTGCCAGCAGTTACCTGGGACAGGGGGCGTCTCAGCCCCAGCATTTT. V usage is TRBV6-5 and J usage is TRBJ1-5; 12 nucleotides match TRBD1. V was clipped by 2 bases and J by 6 bases; unmatched bases: 5. The CDR3 extends over 16 amino acids. From germline, CDR1 is MNHEY and CDR2 SVGAGI.

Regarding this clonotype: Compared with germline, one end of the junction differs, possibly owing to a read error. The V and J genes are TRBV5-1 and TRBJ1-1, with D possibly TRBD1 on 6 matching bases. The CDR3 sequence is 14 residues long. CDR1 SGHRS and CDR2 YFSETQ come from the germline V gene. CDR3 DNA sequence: TGCACCAGCAGCTTGGCCAACAGGGACACTGAAGCTTTCTTT. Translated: CTSSLANRDTEAFF.

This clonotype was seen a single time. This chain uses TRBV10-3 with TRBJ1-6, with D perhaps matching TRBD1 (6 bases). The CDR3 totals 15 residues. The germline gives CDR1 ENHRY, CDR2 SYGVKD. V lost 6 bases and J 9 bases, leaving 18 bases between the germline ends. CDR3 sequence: CAISPGTSGPSPLHF. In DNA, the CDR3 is TGTGCCATCAGCCCCGGGACAAGCGGGCCTTCACCCCTCCACTTT.

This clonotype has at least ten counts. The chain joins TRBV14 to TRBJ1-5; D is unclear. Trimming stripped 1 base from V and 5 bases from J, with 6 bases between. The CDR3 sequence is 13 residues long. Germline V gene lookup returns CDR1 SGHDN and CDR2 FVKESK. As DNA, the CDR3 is TGTGCCAGCAGCCAAGCCGTTCATCAGCCCCAGCATTTT. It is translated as CASSQAVHQPQHF.